The TCR beta chain under discussion was sequenced for a study of CD8 T cells in Susac syndrome. Overall study: Active disease was present in six of the sequenced Susac syndrome patients, whereas 8 or 9 of them were in remission. Whole-study findings and limits: The total CD8+ repertoires yielded sixteen Susac-specific public clones and the CD8+ TEMRA repertoires yielded five.

Random hexamers were used to reverse transcribe an amount of about 0.45 to 1 ug RNA. With immunoSEQ multiplex PCR, TCR beta CDR3 was amplified across 54 Vbeta and 13 Jbeta. Via MiXCR, TCRdb re-called the immunoSEQ multiplex PCR reads, giving one row per CDR3 protein. This sample yields around 90,000 distinct CDR3 sequences, of which roughly 96% are seen a single time; around 0.62% belongs to the top ten. Note on this clonotype: The antigen is undetermined.

This receptor was taken from a human donor with Susac syndrome. The specimen sequenced was CD8+ T cells from PBMCs.

The CDR3 region is CASNQRGQPTDTQYF. CDR3 nucleotides: TGTGCCAGCAACCAGAGGGGACAGCCCACAGATACGCAGTATTTT. The gene calls are TRBV28 and TRBJ2-3; TRBD1 matches at 7 bases. CDR3 length: 15 amino acids. The germline CDR1 and CDR2 sequences are MDHEN and SYDVKM. V shed 7 bases and J 2 bases; nucleotides not matched to a gene: 9. The whole variable domain, filled in from reference TRBV28 and TRBJ2-3, reads DVKVTQSSRYLVKRTGEKVFLECVQDMDHENMFWYRQDPGLGLRLIYFSYDVKMKEKGDIPEGYSVSREKKERFSLILESASTNQTSMYLCASNQRGQPTDTQYFGPGTRLTVL.